The entry below describes one T cell receptor (beta chain). The antigen is not known. TCR cDNA, made by 5'RACE template switching, carried an added universal primer site and UMIs. TCRdb called the 5' RACE reads again in MiXCR, with one record for every CDR3 protein. The repertoire has under 350,000 distinct CDR3 sequences, about 4% of them found once; the top ten carry 20% to 25%. This specimen belongs to a study of T cells after yellow fever vaccination. Points from the study as a whole: Clones from primary vaccination mostly reappeared after the booster (over 95% CD4, just over 85% CD8).

Sequenced material: PBMCs, taken 5 days after the yellow fever booster vaccination. The origin of this receptor is a man aged 18 to 30 who received the YFV17D yellow fever vaccine.

CDR3 nucleotides: TGTGCCAGCAGCTTAGGGAAGGGTTATGGCTACACCTTC. Translating it yields CASSLGKGYGYTF. V and J are TRBV7-2 and TRBJ1-2, with unresolved D. Germline CDR1 is SGHTA and CDR2 is FQGNSA. Trimming left V 1 base short and J 5 bases short, with 8 bases between. This CDR3 has 13 amino acids.